One and the same sample provided the 7 T cell receptor beta chains below, sequenced in a study of radiation and T cells in renal cell carcinoma. Clones were sequenced by immunoSEQ multiplex PCR, and TCRdb holds only the in-frame ones, with some missing. The sample consists of about 22,000 clones, 70% to 80% of them appearing once. The time point is: baseline pretreatment blood. Treatment denoted: 15 Gy SBRT to primary tumor, nephrectomy 4 weeks later. This specimen was blood, taken from a patient whose treatment included radiotherapy and nephrectomy. The origin of the receptors is a man between 60 and 75 years old with renal cell carcinoma.

The sample holds a few counts of this clone. This chain links TRBV7-2 with TRBJ2-7; 8 bases align to TRBD1. J was trimmed by 2 bases and V by 5 bases; bases with no gene match: 2. CDR3 length equals 13 residues. The V gene's germline CDR1 is SGHTA and CDR2 FQGNSA. The CDR3 here is CASSVGQAYEQYF. As DNA, the CDR3 is TGTGCCAGCAGCGTGGGACAGGCCTACGAGCAGTACTTC.

The V and J genes are TRBV27 and TRBJ1-2; tentatively, D is TRBD1 (5 bases). The CDR3 totals 13 residues. From germline, CDR1 is MNHEY and CDR2 SMNVEV (reference sequence). Trimming removed 3 bases from V and 4 bases from J, with 9 bases in between. CDR3 amino acids: CASSFRGAYGYTF. The CDR3 DNA is TGTGCCAGCAGTTTTCGAGGGGCCTATGGCTACACCTTC.

The V gene is TRBV7-2, the J gene TRBJ2-7; unclear D gene. The V end was cut by 2 bases, the J end by 6 bases, with 11 bases between. Germline assignment: CDR1 SGHTA and CDR2 FQGNSA. The CDR3 is 13 amino acids. The CDR3 is CASSLNRAVEQYF. Here the CDR3 DNA reads TGTGCCAGCAGCTTAAATCGCGCGGTCGAGCAGTACTTC.

This chain connects TRBV5-4 to TRBJ1-6; possibly TRBD1 for D (5 bases). With 3 bases removed from V and 10 bases from J, the gap between germline ends came to 17 bases. CDR3 size: 15 residues. Germline V gives CDR1 SGHNT, CDR2 YYREEE (reference sequence). The DNA of the CDR3 is TGTGCCAGCAGCTGGGACGTCGGCTCCCGATCACCCCTCCACTTT. It translates to CASSWDVGSRSPLHF. Combining the CDR3 with reference TRBV5-4 and TRBJ1-6 gives the whole variable domain ETGVTQSPTHLIKTRGQQVTLRCSSQSGHNTVSWYQQALGQGPQFIFQYYREEENGRGNFPPRFSGLQFPNYSSELNVNALELDDSALYLCASSWDVGSRSPLHFGNGTRLTVT.

This clone is medium-sized in the sample. The chain employs TRBV28 and TRBJ1-1, with D perhaps matching TRBD1 (5 bases). Germline assignment: CDR1 MDHEN and CDR2 SYDVKM. This CDR3 is built from 15 residues. Trimming cost V 4 bases and J 5 bases, with 17 bases left between them. CDR3 sequence reads: CASSSPGFGVTEAFF. The CDR3 DNA follows: TGTGCCAGCAGTTCCCCAGGGTTCGGTGTGACTGAAGCTTTCTTT.

This clone came up a few times. One end of the junction is discordant with germline, which a read error may explain. The chain employs TRBV7-7 and TRBJ2-7; D is possibly TRBD1 (6 bases). Germline CDR1 reads SSHAT; CDR2 reads FNYEAQ (reference sequence). The CDR3 length is 13 residues. This chain's CDR3 is CASSLGQNYEQYF. CDR3 coding DNA: TGTGCTAGCAGCCTCGGACAGAACTACGAGCAGTACTTC.

This clone has just one count. V usage is TRBV5-4 and J usage is TRBJ1-4; 7 bases align to TRBD1. The CDR3 consists of 16 residues. With 9 bases clipped from V and 8 bases from J, the junction kept 19 bases outside the gene matches. Germline assignment: CDR1 SGHNT and CDR2 YYREEE (reference sequence). This CDR3 is CATQEGGGNVVEKLFF. CDR3 sequence (DNA): TGTGCCACCCAAGAAGGAGGGGGCAATGTTGTGGAAAAACTGTTTTTT.